This TCR beta chain was captured in a study of blood T cell repertoires in COVID-19. Study as a whole: Specimens from acute and convalescent COVID-19 originated in the United States, Italy and Spain.

Trimming took 3 bases from V and 8 from J, leaving 7 bases between them. This CDR3 comprises 10 residues. Germline V CDR1 and CDR2: SQVTM, ANQGSEA. In the authors' workflow: Amplification of reference gene primers provided the estimated nucleated cell counts. Repertoires were generated with immunoSEQ multiplex PCR, while TCRdb's copy carries only in-frame clones and drops some. V and J calls plus clone size are reproduced from that table; the DNA served to infer D and trimming. The sample contains around 72,000 clones, roughly four fifths of which appear only once. J is TRBJ1-2 and V is TRBV29-1; D unclear. This TCR derives from a woman in her sixties or seventies with acute or convalescent COVID-19. The sequencing input was peripheral blood. CDR3 protein: CSVEEGGYTF. The CDR3 DNA follows: TGCAGCGTTGAGGAGGGAGGCTACACCTTC.